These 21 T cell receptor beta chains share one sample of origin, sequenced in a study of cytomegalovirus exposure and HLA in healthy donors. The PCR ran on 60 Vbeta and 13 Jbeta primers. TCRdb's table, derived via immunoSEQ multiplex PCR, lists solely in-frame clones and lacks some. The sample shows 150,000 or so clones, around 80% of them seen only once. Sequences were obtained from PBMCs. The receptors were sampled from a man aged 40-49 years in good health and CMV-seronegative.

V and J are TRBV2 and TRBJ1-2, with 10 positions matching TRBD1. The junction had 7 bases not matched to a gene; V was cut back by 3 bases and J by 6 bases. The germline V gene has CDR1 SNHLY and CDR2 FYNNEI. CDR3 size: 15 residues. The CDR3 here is CASSDGTGEKHGYTF. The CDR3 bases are TGTGCCAGCAGTGATGGGACAGGGGAAAAACATGGCTACACCTTC.

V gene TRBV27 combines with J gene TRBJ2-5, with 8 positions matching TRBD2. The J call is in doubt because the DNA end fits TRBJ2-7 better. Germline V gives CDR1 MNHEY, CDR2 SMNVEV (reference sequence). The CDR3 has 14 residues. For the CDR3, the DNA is TGTGCCAGCAGTAGGAGCGGGAGAACCTACGAGCAGTACTTC. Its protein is CASSRSGRTYEQYF.

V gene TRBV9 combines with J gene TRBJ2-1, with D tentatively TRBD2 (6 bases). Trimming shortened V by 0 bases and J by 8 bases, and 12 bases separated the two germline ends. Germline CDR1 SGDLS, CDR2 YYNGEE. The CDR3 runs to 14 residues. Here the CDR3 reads CASSVDGRGDEQFF. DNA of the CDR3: TGTGCCAGCAGCGTAGACGGGAGAGGGGATGAGCAGTTCTTC. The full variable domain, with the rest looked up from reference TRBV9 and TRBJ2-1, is DSGVTQTPKHLITATGQRVTLRCSPRSGDLSVYWYQQSLDQGLQFLIQYYNGEERAKGNILERFSAQQFPDLHSELNLSSLELGDSALYFCASSVDGRGDEQFFGPGTRLTVL.

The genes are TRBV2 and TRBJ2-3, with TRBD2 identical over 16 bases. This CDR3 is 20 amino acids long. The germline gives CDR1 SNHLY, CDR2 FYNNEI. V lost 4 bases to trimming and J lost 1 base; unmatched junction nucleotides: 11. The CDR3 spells CASSAKGGTSGRAGTDTQYF. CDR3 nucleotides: TGTGCCAGCAGTGCCAAGGGTGGGACTAGCGGGAGGGCGGGCACAGATACGCAGTATTTT.

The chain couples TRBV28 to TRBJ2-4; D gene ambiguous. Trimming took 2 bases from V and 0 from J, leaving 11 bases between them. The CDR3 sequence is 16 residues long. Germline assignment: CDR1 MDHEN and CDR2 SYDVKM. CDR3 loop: CASSLRFRLAKNIQYF. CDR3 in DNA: TGTGCCAGCAGTTTACGGTTCAGACTAGCCAAAAACATTCAGTACTTC.

The CDR3 DNA sequence: TGCGCCAGCAGCCATCTCGCGCGGGAGTTCGGTAATGAGCAGTTCTTC. The encoded protein is CASSHLAREFGNEQFF. The genes are TRBV4-1 and TRBJ2-1, with 7 bases aligning to TRBD2. The CDR3 length is 16 residues. Germline V gives CDR1 MGHRA, CDR2 YSYEKL. Trimming took 3 bases from V and 7 from J; bases not matched to a gene: 12.

The CDR3 region has the DNA TGTGCCAGCAGCCAGAGACGGGATCAGCCCCAGCATTTT. It encodes CASSQRRDQPQHF. The V call is TRBV4-2, the J call TRBJ1-5; D not certain. The CDR3 consists of 13 residues. Germline values: CDR1 LGHNA, CDR2 YNFKEQ. The germline V and J ends were trimmed by 3 bases and 5 bases, with 8 bases remaining between them.

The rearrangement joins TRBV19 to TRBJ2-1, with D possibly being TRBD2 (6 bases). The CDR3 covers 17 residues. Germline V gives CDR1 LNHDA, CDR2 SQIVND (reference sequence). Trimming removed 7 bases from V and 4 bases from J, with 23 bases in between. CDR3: CASKKGRASRGYNEQFF. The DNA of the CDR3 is TGTGCCAGTAAAAAGGGGCGGGCGAGCCGGGGGTACAATGAGCAGTTCTTC.

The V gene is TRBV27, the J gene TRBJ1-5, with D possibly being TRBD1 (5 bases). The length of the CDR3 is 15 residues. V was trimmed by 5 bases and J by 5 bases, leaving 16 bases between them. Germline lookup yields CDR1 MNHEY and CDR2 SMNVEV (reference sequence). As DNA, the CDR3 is TGTGCCAGCAGTGGCCGGCAGGGTTGGGATCAGCCCCAGCATTTT. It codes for CASSGRQGWDQPQHF.

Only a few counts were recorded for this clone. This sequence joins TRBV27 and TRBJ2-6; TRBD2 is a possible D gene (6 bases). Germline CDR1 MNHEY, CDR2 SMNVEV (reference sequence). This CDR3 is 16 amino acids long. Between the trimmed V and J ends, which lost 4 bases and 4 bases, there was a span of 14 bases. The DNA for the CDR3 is TGTGCCAGCAGTTACATACCTGGGAGGGGGGCCAACGTCCTGACTTTC. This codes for CASSYIPGRGANVLTF. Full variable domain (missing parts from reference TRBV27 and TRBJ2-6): EAQVTQNPRYLITVTGKKLTVTCSQNMNHEYMSWYRQDPGLGLRQIYYSMNVEVTDKGDVPEGYKVSRKEKRNFPLILESPSPNQTSLYFCASSYIPGRGANVLTFGAGSRLTVL.

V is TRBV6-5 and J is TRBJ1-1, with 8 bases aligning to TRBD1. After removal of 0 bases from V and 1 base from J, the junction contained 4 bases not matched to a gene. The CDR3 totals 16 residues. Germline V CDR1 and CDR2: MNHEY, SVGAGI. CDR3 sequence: CASSYSRTGRNTEAFF. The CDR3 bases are TGTGCCAGCAGTTACTCCCGGACAGGGCGGAACACTGAAGCTTTCTTT.

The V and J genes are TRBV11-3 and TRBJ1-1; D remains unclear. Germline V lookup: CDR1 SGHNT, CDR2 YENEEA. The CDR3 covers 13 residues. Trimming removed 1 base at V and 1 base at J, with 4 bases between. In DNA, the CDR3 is TGTGCCAGCAGCTTAGCGCGGAACACTGAAGCTTTCTTT. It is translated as CASSLARNTEAFF.

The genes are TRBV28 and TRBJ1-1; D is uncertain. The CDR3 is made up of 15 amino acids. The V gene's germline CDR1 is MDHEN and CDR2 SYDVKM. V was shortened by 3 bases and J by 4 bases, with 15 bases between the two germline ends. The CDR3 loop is CASSFAVQAPTEAFF. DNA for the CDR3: TGTGCCAGCAGTTTCGCGGTGCAAGCCCCCACTGAAGCTTTCTTT.

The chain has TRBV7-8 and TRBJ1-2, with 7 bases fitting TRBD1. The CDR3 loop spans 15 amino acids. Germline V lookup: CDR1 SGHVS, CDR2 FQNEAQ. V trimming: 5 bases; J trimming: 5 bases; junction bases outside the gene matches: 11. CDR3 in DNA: TGTGCCAGCAGCGCGGCACTCCGACAGGGATATGGCTACACCTTC. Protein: CASSAALRQGYGYTF.

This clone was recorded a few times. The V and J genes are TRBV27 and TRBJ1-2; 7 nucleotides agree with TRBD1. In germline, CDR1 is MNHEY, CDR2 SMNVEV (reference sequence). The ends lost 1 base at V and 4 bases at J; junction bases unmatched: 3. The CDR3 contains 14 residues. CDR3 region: CASSLYTGAYGYTF. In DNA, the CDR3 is TGTGCCAGCAGTTTATACACAGGGGCCTATGGCTACACCTTC.

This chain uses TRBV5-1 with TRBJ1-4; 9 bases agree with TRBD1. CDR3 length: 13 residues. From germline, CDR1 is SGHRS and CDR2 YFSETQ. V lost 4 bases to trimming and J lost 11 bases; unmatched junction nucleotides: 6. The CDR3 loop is CASSPRDRDKLFF. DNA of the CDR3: TGCGCCAGCAGCCCCCGGGACAGGGATAAACTGTTTTTT.

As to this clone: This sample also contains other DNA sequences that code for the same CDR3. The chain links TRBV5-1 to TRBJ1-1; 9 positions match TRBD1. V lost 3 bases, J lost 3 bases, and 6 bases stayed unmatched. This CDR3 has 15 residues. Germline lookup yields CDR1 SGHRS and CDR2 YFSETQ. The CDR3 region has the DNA TGCGCCAGCAGCTCAGGGACAGGGTTGGACACTGAAGCTTTCTTT. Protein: CASSSGTGLDTEAFF.

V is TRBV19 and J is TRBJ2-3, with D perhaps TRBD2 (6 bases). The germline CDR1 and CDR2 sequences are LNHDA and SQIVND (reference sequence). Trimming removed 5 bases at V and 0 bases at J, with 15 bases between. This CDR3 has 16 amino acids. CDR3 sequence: CASSVVAVTSTDTQYF. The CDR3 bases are TGTGCCAGTAGTGTTGTAGCGGTTACTAGCACAGATACGCAGTATTTT.

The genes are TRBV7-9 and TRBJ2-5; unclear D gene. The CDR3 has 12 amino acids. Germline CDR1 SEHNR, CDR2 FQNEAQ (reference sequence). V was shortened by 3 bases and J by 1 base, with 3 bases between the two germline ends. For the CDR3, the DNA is TGTGCCAGCAGCTTCGGCCAAGAGACCCAGTACTTC. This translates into CASSFGQETQYF. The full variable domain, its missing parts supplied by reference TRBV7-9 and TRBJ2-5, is DTGVSQNPRHKITKRGQNVTFRCDPISEHNRLYWYRQTLGQGPEFLTYFQNEAQLEKSRLLSDRFSAERPKGSFSTLEIQRTEQGDSAMYLCASSFGQETQYFGPGTRLLVL.

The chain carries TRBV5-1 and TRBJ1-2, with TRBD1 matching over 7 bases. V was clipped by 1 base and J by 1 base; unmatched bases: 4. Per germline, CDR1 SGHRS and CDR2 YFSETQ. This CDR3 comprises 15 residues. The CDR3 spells CASSLTGDINYGYTF. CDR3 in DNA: TGCGCCAGCAGCTTGACAGGGGACATTAACTATGGCTACACCTTC.

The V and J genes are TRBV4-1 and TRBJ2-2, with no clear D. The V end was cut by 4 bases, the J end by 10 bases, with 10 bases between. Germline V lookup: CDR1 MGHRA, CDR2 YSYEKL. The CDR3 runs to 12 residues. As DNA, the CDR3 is TGCGCCAGCAGCCCCCGAGCCCAGGAGCTGTTTTTT. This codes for CASSPRAQELFF.